A selection of T cell receptor beta chains follows, all from one sample in a study of graft-versus-host responses after intestinal transplantation. The antigens for these receptors are not known. The assay was immunoSEQ multiplex PCR, and TCRdb's table has in-frame clones only and misses some. Of about 26,000 clones listed, about 81% are singletons. This material consisted of unstimulated CD4+ T cells sorted from spleen or lymph node cells, taken before intestinal transplant. The receptors were sampled from a human donor who received an intestinal transplant. Both conserved end residues are part of each CDR3. The D gene is left open where the match is weak. Not every row has a clone size; where given, it reads once, few, many or a size class.

.	TRBV15	.	TRBJ1-5	CATSRGSSNQPQHF	TGTGCCACCAGCAGAGGATCCTCAAATCAGCCCCAGCATTTT
.	TRBV6-5	.	TRBJ2-4	CASSYLSGTSKNIQYF	TGCGCCAGCAGTTACTTGTCCGGGACATCCAAAAACATTCAGTACTTC
once	TRBV5-1	TRBD2	TRBJ2-5	CASSPIPGLAGGETQYF	TGCGCCAGCAGCCCGATTCCGGGACTAGCGGGGGGTGAGACCCAGTACTTC
.	TRBV19	.	TRBJ2-2	CASSIDRGASTGELFF	TGTGCCAGTAGTATAGATAGGGGGGCTTCCACCGGGGAGCTGTTTTTT
.	TRBV19	.	TRBJ1-1	CASSIERVKNTEAFF	TGTGCCAGTAGTATAGAAAGGGTAAAGAACACTGAAGCTTTCTTT
.	TRBV6-1	TRBD2	TRBJ2-7	CASSEALRGGEQYF	TGTGCCAGCAGTGAAGCGCTTCGGGGGGGGGAGCAGTACTTC
.	TRBV6-6	TRBD1	TRBJ1-6	CASSSGQGLGSPLHF	TGTGCCAGCAGTTCCGGACAGGGCTTGGGTTCACCCCTCCACTTT
.	TRBV19	TRBD1	TRBJ2-7	CASSPPGQGAVNSYEQYF	TGTGCCAGTAGTCCCCCGGGACAGGGGGCGGTCAACTCCTACGAGCAGTACTTC
.	TRBV7-9	.	TRBJ2-1	CASSSTDRDPTGEQFF	TGTGCCAGCAGCTCCACCGATCGGGACCCAACCGGTGAGCAGTTCTTC
once	TRBV5-1	.	TRBJ1-1	CASSLYTGTEAFF	TGCGCCAGCAGCTTGTATACAGGGACTGAAGCTTTCTTT
.	TRBV5-1	TRBD1	TRBJ1-1	CASRFSQGLNTEAFF	TGCGCCAGCAGGTTCTCACAGGGGCTGAACACTGAAGCTTTCTTT